Presented here are 18 T cell receptor beta chains from one specimen sequenced in a study of beta chain features in type 1 diabetes. cDNA synthesis used the whole RNA isolate, giving expressed TCRB sequences. The data were produced by immunoSEQ multiplex PCR, yet TCRdb's version contains in-frame clones alone and is incomplete. The data hold 250,000 to 400,000 clones, with about 14% observed a single time. The sequencing sample was made of central memory CD4+ T cells from blood. Receptor source: a man under 40 in good health.

This clone was picked up a small number of times. The V gene is TRBV13, the J gene TRBJ2-2; weak D call: TRBD2 (6 bases). V was cut by 5 bases and J by 2 bases, with 15 bases left in between. This CDR3 is built from 16 residues. Germline V CDR1 and CDR2: PRHDT, FYEKMQ (reference sequence). CDR3 bases: TGTGCCAGCAGCCCAACCGGGACTCCTAACACCGGGGAGCTGTTTTTT. Translation: CASSPTGTPNTGELFF.

This clone has more than one count but fewer than ten. This chain joins TRBV9 and TRBJ2-3; D might be TRBD2 (5 bases). The CDR3 spans 12 residues. Germline lookup yields CDR1 SGDLS and CDR2 YYNGEE. Deletions cut 4 bases from V and 10 bases from J, with 13 bases between. This CDR3 reads CASSPVGLAQYF. The CDR3 DNA is TGTGCCAGCAGCCCCGTAGGACTGGCGCAGTATTTT.

On this clone: Germline is not matched at one junction end, which may reflect a read error. The chain recombines TRBV5-4 with TRBJ2-6; D is ambiguous. The length of the CDR3 is 17 residues. The germline V gene encodes CDR1 SGHNT and CDR2 YYREEE (reference sequence). CDR3 residues: CASSQETAYSGANVLTF. CDR3 sequence (DNA): TGCGCCAGCAGCCAGGAGACCGCCTACTCTGGGGCCAACGTCCTGACTTTC.

This clone has only a few counts. The V gene is TRBV4-3, the J gene TRBJ1-1, with D maybe TRBD1 (5 bases). CDR3 size: 16 residues. Deletions cut 0 bases from V and 4 bases from J, with 15 bases between. Germline values: CDR1 LGHNA, CDR2 YSLEER. CDR3 DNA: TGCGCCAGCAGCCAAGATCTTTTAGGGGCTGGCACTGAAGCTTTCTTT. This sequence encodes CASSQDLLGAGTEAFF.

This clone was seen more than once but under ten times. V is TRBV14 and J is TRBJ1-6, with D unclear. There are 8 residues in the CDR3. V was shortened by 4 bases and J by 19 bases, with 5 bases between the two germline ends. Germline values: CDR1 SGHDN, CDR2 FVKESK. CDR3 DNA sequence: TGTGCCAGCAGCCCCTGTCACTTT. The encoded protein is CASSPCHF.

A note on this clone: At one end the junction does not follow the germline gene, possibly because of a read error. CDR3 bases: TGCGCCAGCACCCCAATAGGCGGGAGGGCCGGCGGGGAGCTGTTTTTT. This gives the protein CASTPIGGRAGGELFF. This sequence joins TRBV5-4 and TRBJ2-2; 9 nucleotides match TRBD2. This CDR3 has 16 amino acids. Germline values: CDR1 SGHNT, CDR2 YYREEE (reference sequence).

The chain couples TRBV19 to TRBJ1-2, with unresolved D. Trimming took 6 bases from V and 4 from J, leaving 12 bases between them. This CDR3 has 13 residues. The germline V gene has CDR1 LNHDA and CDR2 SQIVND (reference sequence). The CDR3 here is CASSTGGLYGYTF. DNA of the CDR3: TGTGCCAGTAGCACCGGTGGGCTCTATGGCTACACCTTC. Filled out from reference TRBV19 and TRBJ1-2, the complete variable domain reads DGGITQSPKYLFRKEGQNVTLSCEQNLNHDAMYWYRQDPGQGLRLIYYSQIVNDFQKGDIAEGYSVSREKKESFPLTVTSAQKNPTAFYLCASSTGGLYGYTFGSGTRLTVV.

This rearrangement joins TRBV7-2 to TRBJ2-7, with a possible D match to TRBD1 (5 bases). Germline V gene lookup returns CDR1 SGHTA and CDR2 FQGNSA. V gave up 3 bases and J gave up 0 bases, with 9 bases separating them. The CDR3 sequence is 14 residues long. CDR3 region: CASSFRQGSYEQYF. The CDR3 bases are TGTGCCAGCAGCTTCCGTCAGGGCTCCTACGAGCAGTACTTC.

V usage is TRBV11-3 and J usage is TRBJ2-2; the D call may be TRBD1 or TRBD2 (5 bases each). The CDR3 length is 14 residues. V dropped 10 bases and J dropped 7 bases, with 19 bases sitting between them. Germline values: CDR1 SGHNT, CDR2 YENEEA. The CDR3 region has the DNA TGTGCCATCCGGGACGGGTGGTCAAGCGGGGAGCTGTTTTTT. Protein: CAIRDGWSSGELFF. The variable domain in full, completed from reference TRBV11-3 and TRBJ2-2, reads EAGVVQSPRYKIIEKKQPVAFWCNPISGHNTLYWYLQNLGQGPELLIRYENEEAVDDSQLPKDRFSAERLKGVDSTLKIQPAELGDSAVYLCAIRDGWSSGELFFGEGSRLTVL.

The chain is built from TRBV7-3 and TRBJ1-1; 7 positions match TRBD1. The V and J ends lost 5 bases and 0 bases, in that order; junction bases with no gene match: 3. The CDR3 totals 14 residues. Germline-derived CDR1 and CDR2 are SGHTA and FQGTGA. CDR3 sequence (DNA): TGTGCCAGCAGCCCCGACAGGGTGAACACTGAAGCTTTCTTT. Protein product: CASSPDRVNTEAFF.

V gene TRBV30 combines with J gene TRBJ1-1; possible D gene TRBD1, 5 bases. Germline CDR1 is GTSNPN and CDR2 is SVGIG (reference sequence). The CDR3 consists of 15 residues. V was trimmed by 1 base and J by 1 base, leaving 13 bases between them. CDR3 amino acids: CAWSGGPTANTEAFF. DNA of the CDR3: TGTGCCTGGAGTGGTGGGCCGACAGCGAACACTGAAGCTTTCTTT.

This clone was counted ten times or more. The rearrangement links TRBV28 to TRBJ2-3, with TRBD1 matching over 7 bases. V trimming: 3 bases; J trimming: 5 bases; junction bases outside the gene matches: 8. Germline V gene sequence: CDR1 MDHEN, CDR2 SYDVKM. CDR3 length: 15 residues. CDR3 nucleotides: TGTGCCAGCAGTTTGACAGGGATTTCCCAAGATACGCAGTATTTT. Its protein is CASSLTGISQDTQYF.

In the case of this clone: No conserved phenylalanine or tryptophan ends this CDR3, so it is likely a read error. The genes are TRBV18 and TRBJ2-2; 9 nucleotides match TRBD2. The CDR3 is 17 amino acids. Germline V gene sequence: CDR1 KGHSH, CDR2 LQKENI. The junction had 10 bases not matched to a gene; V was cut back by 3 bases and J by 5 bases. Here the CDR3 DNA reads TGTGCCAGCTCACCCGACCCGGGACTAGCCAAGACCGGGGAGCTGTTTTCT. The encoded protein is CASSPDPGLAKTGELFS.

This clone showed up just a few times. V and J are TRBV20-1 and TRBJ2-3; D is ambiguous. The CDR3 contains 11 residues. V was clipped by 6 bases and J by 6 bases, with 10 bases between them. From germline, CDR1 is DFQATT and CDR2 SNEGSKA (reference sequence). Here the CDR3 reads CSAAGEDTQYF. As DNA, the CDR3 is TGCAGTGCGGCCGGTGAGGATACGCAGTATTTT.

This rearrangement joins TRBV5-6 to TRBJ1-4, with D uncertain. The CDR3 is 17 amino acids. CDR1 is SGHDT and CDR2 is YYEEEE in the germline V gene. Deletions cut 0 bases from V and 0 bases from J, with 12 bases between. The CDR3 nucleotides read TGTGCCAGCAGCTTGGCGATTAAGACCGCAACTAATGAAAAACTGTTTTTT. Its protein is CASSLAIKTATNEKLFF.

V gene TRBV19 combines with J gene TRBJ1-6, with D unclear. Looked up from germline, CDR1 is LNHDA and CDR2 is SQIVND (reference sequence). Trimming stripped 4 bases from V and 5 bases from J, with 12 bases between. The CDR3 covers 15 residues. This chain's CDR3 is CASSTTRGHNSPLHF. The CDR3 DNA is TGTGCCAGTAGTACAACCCGCGGCCATAATTCACCCCTCCACTTT.

About this clone itself: This same CDR3 is encoded by further DNA sequences in the sample. V usage is TRBV15 and J usage is TRBJ1-1; 8 bases agree with TRBD1. This CDR3 is 14 amino acids long. Trimming took 2 bases from V and 4 from J; bases not matched to a gene: 3. From germline, CDR1 is LNHNV and CDR2 YYDKDF (reference sequence). The CDR3 sequence: CATSRQGASTEAFF. CDR3 DNA: TGTGCCACCAGCAGACAGGGGGCAAGCACTGAAGCTTTCTTT.

This clone was counted a few times. The CDR3, as DNA: TGTGCCAGCAGCCATGGACAGGCCAATCAGCCCCAGCATTTT. Protein product: CASSHGQANQPQHF. This chain joins TRBV7-8 and TRBJ1-5; 7 bases line up with TRBD1. CDR1 is SGHVS, CDR2 FQNEAQ, per germline. The CDR3 sequence is 14 residues long. V trimming: 5 bases; J trimming: 3 bases; junction bases outside the gene matches: 4.